This T cell receptor (beta chain) appears in the sequencing data of a study of cytomegalovirus exposure and HLA in healthy donors. All donors participated as healthy donors of bone marrow. V lost 0 bases to trimming and J lost 4 bases, with 7 bases between them. Germline V gene data show CDR1 as MNHNY and CDR2 as SVGAGI (reference sequence). This CDR3 has 14 amino acids. The PCR ran on 60 Vbeta and 13 Jbeta primers. Generated by immunoSEQ multiplex PCR, the TCRdb table keeps only in-frame clones and is missing some. The data show 150,000 to 200,000 clones, roughly four fifths seen once. The sample was PBMCs. The TCR comes from a woman aged 18-29 years in good health and CMV-seronegative. V is TRBV6-6 and J is TRBJ1-3; D unclear. The chain's CDR3 is CASSYSGGGNTIYF. The CDR3 nucleotides read TGTGCCAGCAGTTACTCCGGCGGAGGAAACACCATATATTTT.